What follows are 31 T cell receptor beta chains derived from one specimen sequenced in a study of Ad26.COV2.S vaccination and SARS-CoV-2 variants. The method was immunoSEQ multiplex PCR; TCRdb's version includes in-frame clones alone and lacks a portion of them. The table lists around 350,000 clones, under 95% of them singletons. The specimen comprised peripheral blood, sampled after recovery from COVID-19. These receptors were collected from a human donor who had recovered from COVID-19.

This clone occurred once. This sequence joins TRBV6-2 or TRBV6-3 and TRBJ2-1; 7 nucleotides line up with TRBD2. The CDR3 totals 18 residues. V trimming: 2 bases; J trimming: 0 bases; junction bases outside the gene matches: 10. Germline V CDR1 and CDR2: MNHEY, SVGEGT. CDR3 nucleotides: TGTGCCAGCAGTTACGGGGGGGTTTGGAGCGACTCCTACAATGAGCAGTTCTTC. It yields the protein CASSYGGVWSDSYNEQFF.

This clone has just one count. The rearrangement uses TRBV10-1 and TRBJ1-1; D gene uncertain. This CDR3 region has 13 residues. V dropped 4 bases and J dropped 4 bases, with 10 bases sitting between them. The V gene's germline CDR1 is WNHNN and CDR2 SYGVQD (reference sequence). The CDR3 loop is CASSAIIGTEAFF. The CDR3 bases are TGCGCCAGCAGTGCAATTATCGGCACTGAAGCTTTCTTT.

The CDR3 loop is CASSPPGENTEAFF. Here the CDR3 DNA reads TGTGCCAGCTCACCCCCGGGGGAGAACACTGAAGCTTTCTTT. The chain uses TRBV18 and TRBJ1-1; D is perhaps TRBD1 (5 bases). The CDR3 is 14 amino acids. Trimming left V 3 bases short and J 1 base short, with 9 bases between. Germline V gene sequence: CDR1 KGHSH, CDR2 LQKENI.

The chain combines TRBV3-1 (or the pseudogene TRBV3-2) with TRBJ2-5; 7 positions match TRBD2. CDR1 is LGHDT, CDR2 YNNKEL, per germline (reference sequence). Losses at the gene ends were 1 base for V and 5 bases for J; bases not matched to a gene: 22. The CDR3 runs to 20 residues. The CDR3 here is CASSQGAWTSHLGATETQYF. The CDR3 coding sequence is TGTGCCAGCAGCCAAGGGGCCTGGACTAGTCACTTAGGAGCCACGGAGACCCAGTACTTC.

A note on this clone: The same CDR3 also results from other DNA sequences found in this sample. The chain combines TRBV19 with TRBJ1-1; a possible D gene is TRBD1 (6 bases). The germline V gene has CDR1 LNHDA and CDR2 SQIVND (reference sequence). Trimming pared 2 bases from V and 3 bases from J, leaving 10 bases between. The CDR3 extends over 14 amino acids. CDR3 amino acids: CASSIRGRDTEAFF. The CDR3 nucleotides are TGTGCCAGTAGTATACGGGGGCGGGACACTGAAGCTTTCTTT.

The V and J genes are TRBV3-1 (or the pseudogene TRBV3-2) and TRBJ1-1; tentatively, D is TRBD1 (5 bases). The CDR3 is 15 residues long. Trimming took 1 base from V and 7 from J, leaving 16 bases between them. CDR1 is LGHDT and CDR2 is YNNKEL in the germline V gene (reference sequence). For the CDR3, the DNA is TGTGCCAGCAGCCAAGGGCGGGGCGGGTTCTATGAAGCTTTCTTT. Encoded protein: CASSQGRGGFYEAFF.

The genes are TRBV5-1 and TRBJ2-5, with 7 positions matching TRBD1. The CDR3 consists of 15 residues. J was trimmed by 1 base and V by 2 bases; bases with no gene match: 5. The germline V gene encodes CDR1 SGHRS and CDR2 YFSETQ. CDR3 residues: CASSFSGQPQETQYF. DNA for the CDR3: TGCGCCAGCAGCTTTTCGGGACAGCCCCAAGAGACCCAGTACTTC.

This chain connects TRBV29-1 to TRBJ2-2; D possibly uses TRBD1 or TRBD2 (6 bases each). The V and J ends lost 4 bases and 4 bases respectively, with 7 bases between them. Germline CDR1 and CDR2: SQVTM and ANQGSEA. The length of the CDR3 is 12 residues. The CDR3 spells CSVAGATGELFF. As DNA, the CDR3 is TGCAGCGTTGCGGGGGCCACCGGGGAGCTGTTTTTT.

This chain joins TRBV4-3 and TRBJ2-1; D is uncertain. The CDR3 consists of 13 residues. Germline CDR1 LGHNA, CDR2 YSLEER. V lost 3 bases and J 0 bases, leaving 3 bases between the germline ends. CDR3 DNA: TGCGCCAGCAGCCAGGACTCCTACAATGAGCAGTTCTTC. Protein sequence: CASSQDSYNEQFF.

The chain combines TRBV10-3 with TRBJ2-2; D may be TRBD1 (5 bases). CDR1 is ENHRY, CDR2 SYGVKD, per germline. This CDR3 comprises 13 residues. Trimming took off 8 bases at V and 1 base at J, with 8 bases between the two ends. As DNA, the CDR3 is TGTGCCATCGTGCAGGGGAACACCGGGGAGCTGTTTTTT. This translates into CAIVQGNTGELFF.

The chain joins TRBV27 to TRBJ1-5, with D unresolved. V lost 3 bases to trimming and J lost 4 bases, with 7 bases between them. The length of the CDR3 is 13 residues. The germline gives CDR1 MNHEY, CDR2 SMNVEV (reference sequence). In DNA, the CDR3 is TGTGCCAGCAGTTTCACAGAGAATCAGCCCCAGCATTTT. This codes for CASSFTENQPQHF.

The gene calls are TRBV6-5 and TRBJ1-1, with D possibly being TRBD1 (6 bases). V shed 5 bases and J shed 0 bases, with 13 bases lying between them. CDR3 size: 15 residues. Germline V gene lookup returns CDR1 MNHEY and CDR2 SVGAGI. CDR3 protein: CASSRGLVVNTEAFF. The CDR3 region has the DNA TGTGCCAGCAGTCGGGGGCTGGTGGTGAACACTGAAGCTTTCTTT.

J is TRBJ2-7 and V is TRBV5-6; tentative D call: TRBD2 (5 bases). With 0 bases removed from V and 0 bases from J, the gap between germline ends came to 13 bases. This CDR3 is built from 16 residues. The germline V gene encodes CDR1 SGHDT and CDR2 YYEEEE. Here the CDR3 DNA reads TGTGCCAGCAGCTTGGAGACCCTAGGGAGCTCCTACGAGCAGTACTTC. It specifies CASSLETLGSSYEQYF.

J is TRBJ1-2 and V is TRBV9; 8 nucleotides match TRBD1. Germline V gene lookup returns CDR1 SGDLS and CDR2 YYNGEE. V lost 3 bases to trimming and J lost 7 bases; unmatched junction nucleotides: 8. The CDR3 spans 14 residues. The CDR3 DNA reads as TGTGCCAGCAGCGCGATTACAGGGGGTGGTGGCTACACCTTC. Protein product: CASSAITGGGGYTF.

As concerns this clone: Sequence at one end of the junction differs from germline and may be a read error. The chain uses TRBV6-6 and TRBJ2-3; D possibly matches TRBD1 or TRBD2 (5 bases each). The CDR3 consists of 13 residues. Germline V gene data show CDR1 as MNHNY and CDR2 as SVGAGI (reference sequence). The CDR3 sequence is CASSYGDGVGEGF. DNA for the CDR3: TGTGCCAGCAGTTACGGGGACGGCGTTGGTGAGGGTTTT.

The sample holds one count of this clone. The chain carries TRBV14 and TRBJ2-7; D is unclear. The germline V gene has CDR1 SGHDN and CDR2 FVKESK. V lost 1 base to trimming and J lost 4 bases, with 11 bases between them. There are 14 residues in the CDR3. The CDR3 loop reads CASSQVSAAYEQYF. The CDR3 DNA reads TGTGCCAGCAGCCAAGTAAGCGCGGCGTACGAGCAGTACTTC.

The rearrangement links TRBV2 to TRBJ1-5, with D maybe TRBD1 (5 bases). Germline V gives CDR1 SNHLY, CDR2 FYNNEI. CDR3 length: 14 amino acids. V lost 2 bases and J 5 bases, leaving 10 bases between the germline ends. DNA for the CDR3: TGTGCCAGCAGTGAAAGGGGACTTGATCAGCCCCAGCATTTT. Its translation is CASSERGLDQPQHF.

The chain is built from TRBV10-2 and TRBJ1-5; D ambiguous. The CDR3 contains 13 residues. Between the trimmed V and J ends, which lost 11 bases and 1 base, there was a span of 12 bases. In germline, CDR1 is WSHSY, CDR2 SAAADI. DNA for the CDR3: TGCGCCTCTGGGCGGGGAAGCAATCAGCCCCAGCATTTT. Translated: CASGRGSNQPQHF.

The rearrangement joins TRBV24-1 to TRBJ1-2, with D possibly matching TRBD1 (5 bases). Germline CDR1 is KGHDR and CDR2 is SFDVKD. Trimming removed 4 bases at V and 1 base at J, with 21 bases between. The CDR3 consists of 18 residues. The CDR3 is CATSEPSVSGLFNYGYTF. The CDR3 DNA follows: TGTGCCACCAGTGAACCGTCGGTGTCGGGGCTCTTTAACTATGGCTACACCTTC.

This clone was picked up a small number of times. The CDR3 spells CASSVRGTGNTIYF. CDR3 nucleotide sequence: TGTGCCAGCAGCGTACGAGGGACCGGAAACACCATATATTTT. The chain carries TRBV9 and TRBJ1-3; possible D gene TRBD1, 5 bases. The CDR3 covers 14 residues. The V end lost 1 base, the J end lost 4 bases, and 9 bases lay between the germline ends. Germline CDR1 reads SGDLS; CDR2 reads YYNGEE.

On this clone itself: Other DNA sequences in the sample encode the same CDR3. The rearrangement links TRBV9 to TRBJ1-2; D is ambiguous. The V gene's germline CDR1 is SGDLS and CDR2 YYNGEE. Trimming left V 0 bases short and J 5 bases short, with 8 bases between. This CDR3 is 13 amino acids long. CDR3 DNA sequence: TGTGCCAGCAGCGTAGAATCGGGATATGGCTACACCTTC. Its protein product is CASSVESGYGYTF.

This chain uses TRBV3-1 (or the pseudogene TRBV3-2) with TRBJ2-6; D remains ambiguous. CDR1 LGHDT and CDR2 YNNKEL come from the germline V gene (reference sequence). Trimming shortened V by 0 bases and J by 2 bases, and 11 bases separated the two germline ends. CDR3 length: 17 residues. CDR3 nucleotides: TGTGCCAGCAGCCAAGATATGCTGGTAGCTGGGGCCAACGTCCTGACTTTC. As protein: CASSQDMLVAGANVLTF.

This clone was detected only once. The rearrangement links TRBV2 to TRBJ1-2; the D is unclear. The CDR3 covers 13 residues. Germline loops: CDR1 SNHLY, CDR2 FYNNEI. V was pared by 6 bases and J by 6 bases, with 14 bases between. The DNA for the CDR3 is TGTGCCAGCAGCGCCAACAGCGGGCATGGCTACACCTTC. This codes for CASSANSGHGYTF.

The gene calls are TRBV20-1 and TRBJ2-7; maybe TRBD2 (6 bases). The CDR3 length is 13 residues. Germline V gene sequence: CDR1 DFQATT, CDR2 SNEGSKA (reference sequence). The germline V and J ends were trimmed by 3 bases and 3 bases, with 12 bases remaining between them. CDR3 nucleotides: TGCAGTGCTAGTCTCGGGGGAGGCTACGAGCAGTACTTC. It translates to CSASLGGGYEQYF.

The J gene is TRBJ2-3, the V gene TRBV9, with D possibly being TRBD1 or TRBD2 (6 bases each). The CDR3 is 17 residues long. The germline V gene encodes CDR1 SGDLS and CDR2 YYNGEE. V was trimmed by 0 bases and J by 0 bases, leaving 14 bases between them. DNA for the CDR3: TGTGCCAGCAGCGTAGCTACGGGGGCGGTTAGCACAGATACGCAGTATTTT. Its translation: CASSVATGAVSTDTQYF. The whole variable domain, remainder taken from reference TRBV9 and TRBJ2-3, is DSGVTQTPKHLITATGQRVTLRCSPRSGDLSVYWYQQSLDQGLQFLIQYYNGEERAKGNILERFSAQQFPDLHSELNLSSLELGDSALYFCASSVATGAVSTDTQYFGPGTRLTVL.

The chain recombines TRBV5-6 with TRBJ1-1; possibly TRBD1 for D (5 bases). CDR3 length: 16 residues. Germline V CDR1 and CDR2: SGHDT, YYEEEE. V lost 0 bases to trimming and J lost 3 bases, with 15 bases between them. CDR3 bases: TGTGCCAGCAGCTTGGTTTCAGGCAGGGTGTACACTGAAGCTTTCTTT. Its translation: CASSLVSGRVYTEAFF.

This sequence joins TRBV9 and TRBJ1-3, with D maybe TRBD1 (5 bases). Trimming removed 0 bases at V and 0 bases at J, with 13 bases between. The germline V gene has CDR1 SGDLS and CDR2 YYNGEE. The CDR3 is 17 amino acids. The CDR3 loop is CASSVERGPSSGNTIYF. CDR3 DNA sequence: TGTGCCAGCAGCGTAGAAAGGGGTCCGAGCTCTGGAAACACCATATATTTT.

V and J are TRBV10-3 and TRBJ2-3; 8 bases fit TRBD1. CDR3 length: 13 amino acids. Germline V gives CDR1 ENHRY, CDR2 SYGVKD. The V and J ends lost 6 bases and 4 bases, in that order; junction bases with no gene match: 3. CDR3 nucleotide sequence: TGTGCCATCAGCGCAGGGGGCGCAGATACGCAGTATTTT. Its translation: CAISAGGADTQYF.

This clone appeared once. The chain couples TRBV5-1 to TRBJ1-3, with TRBD1 matching over 9 bases. Trimming cost V 4 bases and J 0 bases; bases outside gene matches: 8. The CDR3 is 17 amino acids. Germline V CDR1 and CDR2: SGHRS, YFSETQ. CDR3 sequence (DNA): TGCGCCAGCAGCCCCGTCCCGGGACAGGGCTCTGGAAACACCATATATTTT. Translation: CASSPVPGQGSGNTIYF.

The V and J genes are TRBV9 and TRBJ2-6; D not resolved. Trimming took 6 bases from V and 0 from J, leaving 10 bases between them. The germline V gene encodes CDR1 SGDLS and CDR2 YYNGEE. The CDR3 contains 15 residues. The chain's CDR3 is CASKNQPSGANVLTF. For the CDR3, the DNA is TGTGCCAGCAAAAACCAGCCCTCTGGGGCCAACGTCCTGACTTTC. Combining the CDR3 with reference TRBV9 and TRBJ2-6 gives the whole variable domain DSGVTQTPKHLITATGQRVTLRCSPRSGDLSVYWYQQSLDQGLQFLIQYYNGEERAKGNILERFSAQQFPDLHSELNLSSLELGDSALYFCASKNQPSGANVLTFGAGSRLTVL.

The CDR3 here is CASIPRTGSNEKLFF. The CDR3 DNA follows: TGTGCCAGTATCCCCCGTACCGGTAGTAATGAAAAACTGTTTTTT. The rearrangement links TRBV19 to TRBJ1-4; D not certain. Per germline, CDR1 LNHDA and CDR2 SQIVND (reference sequence). V lost 7 bases to trimming and J lost 4 bases, with 16 bases between them. The CDR3 extends over 15 amino acids.